Each of the 31 T cell receptor beta chains below was sequenced from the same sample in a study of OX40 agonist ivuxolimab in advanced cancers. Library preparation was by the immunoSEQ multiplex PCR assay. Entries here come from immuneACCESS through TCRdb and include only in-frame sequences with V and J called. Some clones fail to appear in such tables; in the studies checked, an unresolved V gene covers under half of the shortfall, and the cause of the remainder is unknown. Present in this sample are about 89,000 clones, roughly 93% of which were seen just once. 0.6% to 0.8% of the sample is taken by the ten largest. The input for sequencing was CD4+ or CD8+ T cells sorted from blood, taken in a trial of the OX40 agonist ivuxolimab. The receptors derive from an adult with an advanced solid tumor such as melanoma, head and neck, liver or kidney cancer.

The genes are TRBV7-2 and TRBJ1-4; D uncertain. This CDR3 region has 12 residues. Per germline, CDR1 SGHTA and CDR2 FQGNSA. Deletions cut 4 bases from V and 8 bases from J, with 8 bases between. Here the CDR3 reads CASSSLREKLFF. The DNA of the CDR3 is TGTGCCAGCAGCTCCCTTCGGGAAAAACTGTTTTTT.

The chain has TRBV18 and TRBJ2-4; 8 bases fit TRBD2. V shed 0 bases and J 5 bases; nucleotides not matched to a gene: 9. Germline V CDR1 and CDR2: KGHSH, LQKENI. This CDR3 has 17 residues. Here the CDR3 reads CASSPPQPSGSQNIQYF. CDR3 DNA sequence: TGTGCCAGCTCACCACCCCAACCTAGCGGGTCCCAAAACATTCAGTACTTC.

The V gene is TRBV7-2, the J gene TRBJ1-3, with 8 bases that match TRBD1. The CDR3 is 17 amino acids. Germline V gives CDR1 SGHTA, CDR2 FQGNSA. The V and J ends lost 4 bases and 3 bases, in that order; junction bases with no gene match: 11. CDR3 in DNA: TGTGCCAGCAGCTCAGGGGGCGCGGCTCGGTATGGAAACACCATATATTTT. It encodes CASSSGGAARYGNTIYF.

In this sample, this clone turned up a few times. The chain employs TRBV7-9 and TRBJ1-6; D call uncertain. The V and J ends lost 1 base and 10 bases respectively, with 5 bases between them. The CDR3 runs 12 residues. Looked up from germline, CDR1 is SEHNR and CDR2 is FQNEAQ (reference sequence). CDR3 region: CASSLVDSPLHF. DNA of the CDR3: TGTGCCAGCAGCTTAGTTGACTCACCCCTCCACTTT.

The V call is TRBV5-1, the J call TRBJ2-7; the match to TRBD1 covers 12 bases. Germline loops: CDR1 SGHRS, CDR2 YFSETQ. The length of the CDR3 is 14 residues. V lost 4 bases and J lost 4; bases outside the gene matches: 3. In DNA, the CDR3 is TGCGCCAGCAGCCCGGGACAGGGGGCGTACGAGCAGTACTTC. Residues: CASSPGQGAYEQYF.

This chain uses TRBV9 with TRBJ2-7; D ambiguous. V was clipped by 0 bases and J by 2 bases, with 12 bases between them. From germline, CDR1 is SGDLS and CDR2 YYNGEE. CDR3 length equals 15 residues. CDR3 in amino acids: CASSVGASVPYEQYF. The CDR3 coding sequence is TGTGCCAGCAGCGTAGGGGCCTCCGTACCCTACGAGCAGTACTTC.

The rearrangement uses TRBV7-2 and TRBJ1-4; 7 bases line up with TRBD1. The trim removed 2 bases at V and 7 bases at J, leaving 7 bases unmatched. The CDR3 has 15 residues. In germline, CDR1 is SGHTA, CDR2 FQGNSA. The CDR3 DNA reads as TGTGCCAGCAGCTTACGACAGGGCGTAGGTGAAAAACTGTTTTTT. Its protein is CASSLRQGVGEKLFF.

The chain joins TRBV30 to TRBJ1-2, with a tentative D call TRBD1 (6 bases). With 4 bases removed from V and 2 bases from J, the gap between germline ends came to 11 bases. The CDR3 is made up of 13 amino acids. Germline V gene lookup returns CDR1 GTSNPN and CDR2 SVGIG (reference sequence). Here the CDR3 DNA reads TGTGCCTGGACAGGGGAGGGAAACTATGGCTACACCTTC. It encodes CAWTGEGNYGYTF.

This sequence joins TRBV7-3 and TRBJ2-3; D call uncertain. This CDR3 contains 14 residues. Per germline, CDR1 SGHTA and CDR2 FQGTGA. V lost 5 bases and J lost 1, with 10 bases in between. The CDR3 spells CASSLNDGTDTQYF. DNA of the CDR3: TGTGCCAGCAGCCTTAACGATGGCACAGATACGCAGTATTTT.

The chain joins TRBV5-4 to TRBJ2-7; TRBD2 matches 9 bases. V shed 4 bases, J shed 0 bases, and the junction held 5 bases outside the gene matches. CDR1 SGHNT and CDR2 YYREEE come from the germline V gene (reference sequence). The CDR3 totals 15 residues. This CDR3 reads CASSRTSGYSYEQYF. DNA for the CDR3: TGTGCCAGCAGCAGAACTAGCGGGTACTCCTACGAGCAGTACTTC.

The rearrangement joins TRBV30 to TRBJ1-4; tentative D call: TRBD1 (6 bases). The CDR3 has 13 amino acids. Trimming left V 5 bases short and J 0 bases short, with 7 bases between. From germline, CDR1 is GTSNPN and CDR2 SVGIG (reference sequence). The CDR3 sequence is CAWGGPTNEKLFF. The DNA of the CDR3 is TGTGCCTGGGGGGGCCCAACTAATGAAAAACTGTTTTTT.

The chain links TRBV2 to TRBJ2-7; 8 bases agree with TRBD1. The trim removed 6 bases at V and 3 bases at J, leaving 10 bases unmatched. CDR3 size: 15 residues. CDR1 SNHLY and CDR2 FYNNEI come from the germline V gene. In DNA form, the CDR3 reads TGTGCCAGCAGAGAAAGGTCCGGGACAGGCTACGAGCAGTACTTC. Amino acid sequence: CASRERSGTGYEQYF.

The V call is TRBV6-5, the J call TRBJ2-7; D unclear. The germline V gene has CDR1 MNHEY and CDR2 SVGAGI. The CDR3 covers 14 residues. The V and J ends lost 2 bases and 0 bases respectively, with 8 bases between them. The CDR3 reads CASSYQGISYEQYF. In nucleotides, the CDR3 is TGTGCCAGCAGTTACCAAGGAATCTCCTACGAGCAGTACTTC.

V and J are TRBV10-3 and TRBJ1-5, with no clear D. V was trimmed by 0 bases and J by 16 bases, leaving 10 bases between them. This CDR3 contains 11 residues. The germline V gene encodes CDR1 ENHRY and CDR2 SYGVKD. Here the CDR3 DNA reads TGTGCCATCAGTGAGTCGGGTTTTCAACATTTT. Translated, it gives CAISESGFQHF.

CDR3 residues: CAWSVSGLANEKLFF. The CDR3 bases are TGTGCCTGGAGCGTATCAGGGCTGGCTAATGAAAAACTGTTTTTT. The gene calls are TRBV30 and TRBJ1-4; a possible D gene is TRBD1 (5 bases). Trimming pared 3 bases from V and 3 bases from J, leaving 14 bases between. CDR1 and CDR2 (germline): GTSNPN, SVGIG (reference sequence). This CDR3 is built from 15 residues.

The chain couples TRBV29-1 to TRBJ2-1; weak D call: TRBD2 (6 bases). The CDR3 covers 14 residues. Between the trimmed V and J ends, which lost 2 bases and 4 bases, there was a span of 12 bases. The germline gives CDR1 SQVTM, CDR2 ANQGSEA. As DNA, the CDR3 is TGCAGCGTTGAAAACCGGGACTCTTACAATGAGCAGTTCTTC. It translates to CSVENRDSYNEQFF.

The sample holds a few counts of this clone. This sequence joins TRBV4-3 and TRBJ1-2, with TRBD1 matching over 10 bases. The CDR3 totals 15 residues. Per the germline V gene, CDR1 is LGHNA and CDR2 is YSLEER. Trimming cost V 4 bases and J 4 bases; bases outside gene matches: 6. The CDR3 DNA reads as TGCGCCAGCAGCCTAGGGGACAGGGGTGGCTATGGCTACACCTTC. It is translated as CASSLGDRGGYGYTF.

The chain couples TRBV6-1 to TRBJ1-4; D is undetermined. Trimming left V 0 bases short and J 8 bases short, with 22 bases between. CDR1 and CDR2 from the germline V gene are MNHNS and SASEGT. This CDR3 spans 18 amino acids. The CDR3 DNA reads TGTGCCAGCAGTGAAGCGCTTTTCCTGTCTGGGGTAGGGGAAAAACTGTTTTTT. Encoded protein: CASSEALFLSGVGEKLFF.

The chain links TRBV5-1 to TRBJ1-1, with D unresolved. V lost 0 bases, J lost 5 bases, and 11 bases lay in between. Germline CDR1 is SGHRS and CDR2 is YFSETQ. The CDR3 has 14 amino acids. CDR3 bases: TGCGCCAGCAGCTTGGCCGAAGGGTTTACTGAAGCTTTCTTT. Amino acids: CASSLAEGFTEAFF.

The CDR3 spells CASRFSGSYEQYF. The CDR3 bases are TGTGCCAGCAGGTTCTCAGGCTCCTACGAGCAGTACTTC. This rearrangement joins TRBV27 to TRBJ2-7; no reliable D call. This CDR3 comprises 13 residues. CDR1 MNHEY and CDR2 SMNVEV come from the germline V gene (reference sequence). Trimming removed 6 bases from V and 0 bases from J, with 9 bases in between.

This clone showed up just once. The rearrangement joins TRBV6-6 to TRBJ1-2; D remains unclear. Germline V CDR1 and CDR2: MNHNY, SVGAGI (reference sequence). Trimming removed 5 bases at V and 6 bases at J, with 10 bases between. The CDR3 is 12 residues long. The chain's CDR3 is CASSAIGHGYTF. CDR3 nucleotide sequence: TGTGCCAGCAGTGCAATAGGACATGGCTACACCTTC.

This clone has more than one count but fewer than ten. J is TRBJ2-4 and V is TRBV6-1, with TRBD2 identical over 11 bases. CDR3 length: 16 amino acids. V shed 6 bases and J 7 bases; nucleotides not matched to a gene: 11. Germline CDR1 reads MNHNS; CDR2 reads SASEGT. The CDR3 DNA sequence: TGTGCCAGCAGAGAAACCGGGACTAGCGGAGTCAACATTCAGTACTTC. Its translation: CASRETGTSGVNIQYF.

The J gene is TRBJ1-2, the V gene TRBV9; D gene ambiguous. The CDR3 runs 14 residues. V was clipped by 4 bases and J by 0 bases, with 10 bases between them. CDR1 is SGDLS, CDR2 YYNGEE, per germline. The CDR3 nucleotides are TGTGCCAGCAGCTTGGGAGATACTAACTATGGCTACACCTTC. Translation: CASSLGDTNYGYTF.

V and J are TRBV5-1 and TRBJ1-4, with TRBD1 matching over 9 bases. This CDR3 is 14 amino acids long. Unmatched junction bases numbered 5, after V lost 4 bases and J lost 7 bases. Looked up from germline, CDR1 is SGHRS and CDR2 is YFSETQ. CDR3 DNA: TGCGCCAGCAGCCTACAGGGGGCTGGTGAAAAACTGTTTTTT. Protein: CASSLQGAGEKLFF.

The rearrangement joins TRBV2 to TRBJ1-4; possibly TRBD1 for D (5 bases). Germline V gene sequence: CDR1 SNHLY, CDR2 FYNNEI. V lost 9 bases to trimming and J lost 7 bases, with 18 bases between them. This CDR3 region has 14 residues. The CDR3 is CASMMGVGREKLFF. The CDR3 DNA is TGTGCCAGTATGATGGGGGTTGGACGTGAAAAACTGTTTTTT.

The rearrangement uses TRBV5-4 and TRBJ2-7, with D uncertain. The CDR3 runs 14 residues. The V end lost 3 bases, the J end lost 0 bases, and 10 bases lay between the germline ends. CDR1 is SGHNT and CDR2 is YYREEE in the germline V gene (reference sequence). The CDR3 spells CASSSGGGSYEQYF. The CDR3 region has the DNA TGTGCCAGCAGCTCCGGCGGCGGCTCCTACGAGCAGTACTTC.

This chain joins TRBV28 and TRBJ2-5, with a weak D call TRBD2 (6 bases). The CDR3 consists of 13 residues. The germline V gene has CDR1 MDHEN and CDR2 SYDVKM. Trimming left V 3 bases short and J 5 bases short, with 10 bases between. The DNA for the CDR3 is TGTGCCAGCAGTTTTCCTAGCGTGGAGACCCAGTACTTC. Protein product: CASSFPSVETQYF.

The chain joins TRBV27 to TRBJ2-7; 13 bases agree with TRBD2. J was trimmed by 5 bases and V by 4 bases; bases with no gene match: 5. The CDR3 is made up of 15 amino acids. From germline, CDR1 is MNHEY and CDR2 SMNVEV (reference sequence). The CDR3 DNA reads as TGTGCCAGCAGTTCTTCCGGGACTAGCGGGAACGAGCAGTACTTC. This encodes CASSSSGTSGNEQYF.

The rearrangement joins TRBV23-1 to TRBJ2-2; D not resolved. TRBV23-1 belongs to the ORF category, with a function that is uncertain. The CDR3 extends over 15 amino acids. V lost 6 bases to trimming and J lost 4 bases, with 15 bases between them. This CDR3 is CASRLLDGSTGELFF. In DNA, the CDR3 is TGCGCCAGCAGATTACTGGACGGTTCCACCGGGGAGCTGTTTTTT.

This clone was picked up one time. This chain links TRBV29-1 with TRBJ2-1; possible D gene TRBD1, 5 bases. From germline, CDR1 is SQVTM and CDR2 ANQGSEA. The CDR3 length is 14 residues. V lost 4 bases and J 0 bases, leaving 10 bases between the germline ends. The CDR3 region is CSVGGPSSYNEQFF. The CDR3 DNA reads as TGCAGCGTTGGGGGCCCCAGCTCCTACAATGAGCAGTTCTTC.

This clone was counted only a few times. The V and J genes are TRBV5-8 and TRBJ1-4; the D is unclear. Germline-derived CDR1 and CDR2 are SGHTS and YDEGEE. The CDR3 has 16 residues. Trimming took off 1 base at V and 5 bases at J, with 15 bases between the two ends. In DNA form, the CDR3 reads TGTGCCAGCAGCTTGTCGCGGAGCCTCGGCAATGAAAAACTGTTTTTT. It yields the protein CASSLSRSLGNEKLFF.